This TCR beta chain was found in a study of neurological immune-mediated disorders. Overall study findings and caveats: Because no CDR3 amino acid sequences were shared across subjects by expanded clones, private repertoires were suggested in all groups. The highest TCR clonal expansion occurred in HTLV-1-associated myelopathy; multiple sclerosis fell below healthy controls.

Source material was 2 million unsorted PBMCs, stored at -80 °C in RNAlater. The germline CDR1 and CDR2 sequences are SGHNT and YYREEE (reference sequence). The CDR3 sequence is 16 residues long. The V and J ends lost 0 bases and 2 bases respectively, with 13 bases between them. This clonotype was seen many times. Its antigen remains unknown. 5'RACE employing 10-nucleotide random UMIs yielded the cDNA. TCRdb re-derived calls from the 5' RACE reads in MiXCR, one entry per CDR3 protein. The sample lists roughly 31,000 distinct CDR3 sequences; under 6% were seen once. The rearrangement links TRBV5-4 to TRBJ2-3; possible D gene TRBD2, 5 bases. The specimen was PBMCs. The source of this sequence is a man aged 18 to 29 in good health. CDR3 residues: CASSLARGGFTDTQYF. In DNA, the CDR3 is TGTGCCAGCAGCTTGGCCAGAGGAGGATTCACAGATACGCAGTATTTT.